This TCR beta chain was sequenced in a study of blood T cell repertoires in COVID-19. Study-level background: The United States, Italy and Spain provided the acute and convalescent COVID-19 samples.

The protocol was immunoSEQ multiplex PCR, while the TCRdb copy is restricted to in-frame clones and leaves out a portion. The sample consists of roughly 170,000 clones, around 78% of them appearing once. Participants, about 18 to 90 years old, spanned approximately 25 US areas. The CDR3 length is 15 residues. Per germline, CDR1 MNHEY and CDR2 SVGAGI. V dropped 5 bases and J dropped 5; count of bases not matched to a gene: 9. This receptor was identified in a woman between 50 and 59 years old who had recovered from COVID-19. The chain recombines TRBV6-5 with TRBJ1-5; 7 nucleotides align to TRBD1. The sample taken for sequencing was PBMCs or T cells enriched from blood (not recorded which). CDR3 sequence (DNA): TGTGCCAGCAGTAAACAGGGTCAGGGGGATCAGCCCCAGCATTTT. This translates into CASSKQGQGDQPQHF.